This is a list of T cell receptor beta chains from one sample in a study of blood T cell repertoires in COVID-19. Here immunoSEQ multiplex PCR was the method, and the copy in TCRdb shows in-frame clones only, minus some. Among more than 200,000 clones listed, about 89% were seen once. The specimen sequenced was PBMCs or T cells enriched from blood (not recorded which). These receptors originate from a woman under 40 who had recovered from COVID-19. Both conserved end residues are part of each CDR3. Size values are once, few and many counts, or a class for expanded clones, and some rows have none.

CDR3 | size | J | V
CASSPSDRGGNTIYF | - | TRBJ1-3 | TRBV4-3
CSVEGTSGRIQFF | - | TRBJ2-1 | TRBV29-1
CASSAGGQGNQPQHF | - | TRBJ1-5 | TRBV28
CASRTGGNTEAFF | - | TRBJ1-1 | TRBV7-9
CASSVGQLMGGKNIQYF | few | TRBJ2-4 | TRBV9
CASRAGTGGAAAFF | once | TRBJ1-1 | TRBV28
CSASLQGTGTEAFF | - | TRBJ1-1 | TRBV20-1
CASRGLLAANTGELFF | - | TRBJ2-2 | TRBV28
CSAPLLGSQYF | - | TRBJ2-3 | TRBV20-1
CASSVDGGLEAFF | - | TRBJ1-1 | TRBV9
CASSLGLTPEAFF | - | TRBJ1-1 | TRBV7-2
CASSQESPNQPQHF | - | TRBJ1-5 | TRBV4-1
CASRLGNEQFF | - | TRBJ2-1 | TRBV7-2
CASSYWTDRPNEQFF | - | TRBJ2-1 | TRBV6-2/TRBV6-3
CASSSQGDGYTF | - | TRBJ1-2 | TRBV5-4
CASRQGGTETEAFF | - | TRBJ1-1 | TRBV7-9
CASSASRDLTYEQYF | - | TRBJ2-7 | TRBV28
CASSLDRGGNTEAFF | - | TRBJ1-1 | TRBV7-2
CSARHDSLQPF | - | TRBJ1-5 | TRBV20-1
CASGPREDTIYF | - | TRBJ1-3 | TRBV6-5
CASRRLAGGPYEQYF | - | TRBJ2-7 | TRBV21-1
CASTRQGVISGANVLTF | - | TRBJ2-6 | TRBV27
CASSLGQGIYEQYF | - | TRBJ2-7 | TRBV5-6
CASSQGSSYNEQFF | once | TRBJ2-1 | TRBV4-1
CASSVGQGNSPLHF | - | TRBJ1-6 | TRBV9
CASSSDRALYNEQFF | - | TRBJ2-1 | TRBV7-3
CASSLARAGGEQFF | - | TRBJ2-1 | TRBV7-8
CASSRDRAVRVEQYF | few | TRBJ2-7 | TRBV28
CASSLSRVKVEAFF | - | TRBJ1-1 | TRBV18
CASSPWRGGMRTNEKLFF | - | TRBJ1-4 | TRBV28
CASSLGGQGATTF | - | TRBJ1-2 | TRBV7-2
CSASSIGDRDSNYEQYF | - | TRBJ2-7 | TRBV20-1
CSASGSEQDNEQFF | few | TRBJ2-1 | TRBV20-1
CASSRSGSGSDTQYF | - | TRBJ2-3 | TRBV5-1
CASSSPYRDTEAFF | - | TRBJ1-1 | TRBV5-8
CASSIAAGEQFF | - | TRBJ2-1 | TRBV18
CASSPGRERETQYF | - | TRBJ2-5 | TRBV18
CASRVTSFGGFSYEQYF | - | TRBJ2-7 | TRBV7-2
CASSFSSYEQYF | - | TRBJ2-7 | TRBV11-2
CASRSYGPATGADTQYF | - | TRBJ2-3 | TRBV25-1
CASSFLITGLADYEQYF | - | TRBJ2-7 | TRBV28
CSVPEGEGAFF | - | TRBJ1-1 | TRBV29-1
CASSAGGGSNQPQHF | - | TRBJ1-5 | TRBV19
CASISLPGGPGYTF | - | TRBJ1-2 | TRBV19
CASRRIGGAGELFF | few | TRBJ2-2 | TRBV6-5
CASRTNRDTGELFF | - | TRBJ2-2 | TRBV19
CASSSISGNEQFF | - | TRBJ2-1 | TRBV7-8
CASSLQDRGVIPLHF | once | TRBJ1-6 | TRBV5-6
CATSDRDRGRGSDTQYF | - | TRBJ2-3 | TRBV24-1
CASSYTLAGGVGETQYF | - | TRBJ2-5 | TRBV6-2/TRBV6-3
CASTASGNYNSPLHF | - | TRBJ1-6 | TRBV28
CASSESLTSGADVGYF | - | TRBJ2-3 | TRBV10-2
CASSLVQEGNTEAFF | - | TRBJ1-1 | TRBV5-1
CASSQEETGLLQYF | - | TRBJ2-7 | TRBV4-2